This TCR beta chain derives from a study of identical twins. TCRdb analysed the 5' RACE reads with MiXCR anew, one entry per CDR3 protein. Seen here are more than 200,000 distinct CDR3 sequences, about 14% observed once, and the top ten hold around 8.9%. Study observations and caveats: With beta out-of-frame sequences, excess sharing by twins was weaker.

About this clonotype itself: The antigen is undetermined.

This CDR3 has 15 residues. Germline V gene lookup returns CDR1 SGHRS and CDR2 YFSETQ. The germline V and J ends were trimmed by 4 bases and 6 bases, with 14 bases remaining between them. This receptor was identified in a woman younger than 35 in good health. Material: memory (CD45RO+) T cells sorted from blood. The rearrangement joins TRBV5-1 to TRBJ1-6; possibly TRBD1 for D (5 bases). Here the CDR3 reads CASSARDGVNSPLHF. As DNA, the CDR3 is TGCGCCAGCAGCGCCCGGGACGGAGTTAATTCACCCCTCCACTTT.